This TCR beta chain was found in a study of T cells in Graves' hyperthyroidism and ophthalmopathy. Amplified regions were TCR beta CDR3 sequences from RNA transcripts. During a first-round RT-PCR of the TCR CDR3, the HTBI primer set was used. TCRdb passed the multiplex PCR reads through MiXCR, listing each CDR3 protein once. This repertoire shows 300,000 to 400,000 distinct CDR3 sequences, 15% to 20% found once; its top ten account for approximately 49%. Many counts were recorded for this clonotype. What it binds is not known. Study-wide findings and caveats: Ophthalmopathy, which appeared later, was predicted by the model a median around 6.5 months before onset.

These patients, aged 18 to 65, had recently diagnosed hyperthyroidism lasting under 2 months. Lactation, pregnancy, other autoimmune disease or uncontrolled infection led to exclusion of patients. V was pared by 6 bases and J by 8 bases, with 10 bases between. The CDR3 covers 11 residues. Germline CDR1 MNHNS, CDR2 SASEGT. The sample taken for sequencing was blood. The J gene is TRBJ1-2, the V gene TRBV6-1; D is undetermined. The TCR originated in a woman aged 45-65 years with Graves' hyperthyroidism. The CDR3 spells CASSNGRGYTF. The CDR3 region has the DNA TGTGCCAGCAGCAACGGCCGGGGCTACACCTTC.